The 21 T cell receptor beta chains listed next were all sequenced from one sample in a study of shared clonotypes between healthy human individuals. Clones were sequenced by immunoSEQ multiplex PCR, and TCRdb holds only the in-frame ones, with some missing. Among around 2.1 million clones, approximately 95% were seen once, and the ten largest hold approximately 0.13%. Sequencing input: naive CD4+ T cells sorted from blood. Regarding subset: CD45RA+ positively selected. All receptors derive from a man in his late teens or twenties in good health.

This clone has only one observation. CDR3 DNA: TGTGCCAGCAGACGAAACAGGGTTTACACTGAAGCTTTCTTT. It encodes CASRRNRVYTEAFF. This rearrangement joins TRBV13 to TRBJ1-1; D perhaps matches TRBD1 (6 bases). The germline V and J ends were trimmed by 6 bases and 3 bases, with 14 bases remaining between them. The germline V gene has CDR1 PRHDT and CDR2 FYEKMQ (reference sequence). The CDR3 covers 14 residues.

With regard to this clone: This sample includes further DNA sequences coding for the same CDR3. This chain links TRBV30 with TRBJ2-7; 8 bases map to TRBD1. CDR1 is GTSNPN, CDR2 SVGIG, per germline (reference sequence). The CDR3 runs to 12 residues. The V and J ends lost 3 bases and 6 bases, in that order; junction bases with no gene match: 4. This CDR3 reads CAWSPGGGEQYF. CDR3 nucleotides: TGTGCCTGGAGCCCAGGGGGCGGCGAGCAGTACTTC.

V gene TRBV28 combines with J gene TRBJ1-1; D unresolved. Germline V gene sequence: CDR1 MDHEN, CDR2 SYDVKM. V was trimmed by 7 bases and J by 3 bases, leaving 12 bases between them. This CDR3 has 13 amino acids. The CDR3 reads CASKASRYTEAFF. The CDR3 DNA sequence: TGTGCCAGCAAGGCCAGCCGGTACACTGAAGCTTTCTTT.

Turning to this clone: The same CDR3 is also encoded by other DNA sequences in this sample. The V and J genes are TRBV29-1 and TRBJ2-3, with D unclear. CDR1 and CDR2 from the germline V gene are SQVTM and ANQGSEA. The CDR3 has 13 residues. V lost 3 bases and J lost 0, with 7 bases in between. CDR3 sequence: CSVDPYSTDTQYF. The DNA of the CDR3 is TGCAGCGTTGACCCGTACAGCACAGATACGCAGTATTTT.

The chain links TRBV10-3 to TRBJ2-7, with 7 bases aligning to TRBD2. V shed 7 bases and J 7 bases; nucleotides not matched to a gene: 10. The CDR3 consists of 13 residues. Germline V gene lookup returns CDR1 ENHRY and CDR2 SYGVKD. The CDR3 sequence is CAITSRDGGEQYF. In DNA, the CDR3 is TGTGCCATCACGTCCAGGGACGGGGGGGAGCAGTACTTC.

A single count supports this clone. The chain carries TRBV10-3 and TRBJ2-3; 8 bases are a match to TRBD2. V trimming: 8 bases; J trimming: 2 bases; junction bases outside the gene matches: 3. From germline, CDR1 is ENHRY and CDR2 SYGVKD. There are 13 residues in the CDR3. The CDR3 DNA sequence: TGTGCCATCCAAGCGGGGGACACAGATACGCAGTATTTT. This codes for CAIQAGDTDTQYF.

The CDR3 region is CASSLASGPQPQHF. For the CDR3, the DNA is TGCGCCAGCAGCTTGGCGTCTGGGCCGCAGCCCCAGCATTTT. The chain carries TRBV5-1 and TRBJ1-5, with D uncertain. Trimming pared 0 bases from V and 7 bases from J, leaving 11 bases between. The CDR3 extends over 14 amino acids. The germline CDR1 and CDR2 sequences are SGHRS and YFSETQ.

J is TRBJ1-6 and V is TRBV14; D is perhaps TRBD1 (5 bases). The CDR3 runs to 13 residues. Trimming pared 0 bases from V and 9 bases from J, leaving 6 bases between. In germline, CDR1 is SGHDN, CDR2 FVKESK. The CDR3 DNA reads as TGTGCCAGCAGCCAAGATGGGGCTTCACCCCTCCACTTT. Amino acid sequence: CASSQDGASPLHF.

The chain is built from TRBV9 and TRBJ2-3, with D possibly TRBD2 on 6 matching bases. The CDR3 extends over 15 amino acids. V lost 2 bases and J lost 5, with 15 bases in between. Per the germline V gene, CDR1 is SGDLS and CDR2 is YYNGEE. The CDR3 loop is CASSVGGNRGDTQYF. The DNA of the CDR3 is TGTGCCAGCAGCGTCGGAGGGAATAGAGGAGATACGCAGTATTTT.

This chain joins TRBV21-1 and TRBJ2-7; the table calls TRBD2, which could not be checked here. TRBV21-1 is a documented pseudogene. The CDR3 has 17 residues. CDR3 loop: CASPSPGLAGGQNEQYF. The DNA of the CDR3 is TGTGCCAGTCCAAGTCCGGGACTAGCGGGAGGGCAGAACGAGCAGTACTTC.

The chain carries TRBV5-6 and TRBJ2-1; weak D call: TRBD2 (6 bases). CDR1 is SGHDT and CDR2 is YYEEEE in the germline V gene. The CDR3 is made up of 14 amino acids. Trimming stripped 9 bases from V and 0 bases from J, with 13 bases between. CDR3: CATSGTFSYNEQFF. The CDR3 nucleotides are TGTGCCACCTCCGGGACTTTCTCCTACAATGAGCAGTTCTTC.

The chain couples TRBV6-6 to TRBJ2-1; the match to TRBD1 covers 7 bases. CDR1 is MNHNY, CDR2 SVGAGI, per germline (reference sequence). The CDR3 sequence is 14 residues long. V lost 6 bases to trimming and J lost 3 bases; unmatched junction nucleotides: 5. The DNA of the CDR3 is TGTGCCAGCAGCTGGGGACAGAGCTACAATGAGCAGTTCTTC. Translation gives CASSWGQSYNEQFF.

V and J are TRBV6-6 and TRBJ1-2; weak D call: TRBD1 (5 bases). The length of the CDR3 is 15 residues. V was shortened by 6 bases and J by 1 base, with 15 bases between the two germline ends. Germline V lookup: CDR1 MNHNY, CDR2 SVGAGI (reference sequence). CDR3 in DNA: TGTGCCAGCAGCCCAGACAGCAGGATTAACTATGGCTACACCTTC. Amino acids: CASSPDSRINYGYTF.

V usage is TRBV6-6 and J usage is TRBJ1-5; D might be TRBD1 (5 bases). This CDR3 has 13 amino acids. Trimming took 8 bases from V and 3 from J, leaving 11 bases between them. CDR1 and CDR2 from the germline V gene are MNHNY and SVGAGI (reference sequence). This CDR3 reads CASGGGSNQPQHF. DNA of the CDR3: TGTGCCAGCGGGGGGGGGTCCAATCAGCCCCAGCATTTT.

The chain joins TRBV27 to TRBJ1-6; the D gene is possibly TRBD1 (5 bases). Germline V gives CDR1 MNHEY, CDR2 SMNVEV (reference sequence). Trimming removed 5 bases from V and 10 bases from J, with 15 bases in between. The CDR3 is made up of 14 amino acids. Here the CDR3 DNA reads TGTGCCAGCAGTGGGACCGGGGGAGGGTCACCCCTCCACTTT. Translated: CASSGTGGGSPLHF.

The gene calls are TRBV14 and TRBJ2-4; no clear D gene. CDR1 is SGHDN and CDR2 is FVKESK in the germline V gene. The CDR3 spans 13 residues. Trimming removed 2 bases at V and 8 bases at J, with 10 bases between. The CDR3 DNA follows: TGTGCCAGCAGCCAATTCTTGGTGGACATTCAGTACTTC. It specifies CASSQFLVDIQYF.

This rearrangement joins TRBV6-6 to TRBJ1-5, with TRBD1 matching over 8 bases. CDR1 and CDR2 from the germline V gene are MNHNY and SVGAGI (reference sequence). The ends lost 4 bases at V and 4 bases at J; junction bases unmatched: 9. CDR3 size: 16 residues. DNA for the CDR3: TGTGCCAGCAGTTCACGACCAGGGGGCGATAATCAGCCCCAGCATTTT. It yields the protein CASSSRPGGDNQPQHF.

The chain is built from TRBV19 and TRBJ1-3; weak D call: TRBD1 (5 bases). The CDR3 is 13 residues long. V was trimmed by 5 bases and J by 2 bases, leaving 7 bases between them. Per germline, CDR1 LNHDA and CDR2 SQIVND (reference sequence). CDR3 bases: TGTGCCAGTAGTTGGGGGGCTGGAAACACCATATATTTT. Its translation: CASSWGAGNTIYF.

This chain uses TRBV9 with TRBJ1-5; D is uncertain. The CDR3 has 13 residues. Germline values: CDR1 SGDLS, CDR2 YYNGEE. With 0 bases removed from V and 9 bases from J, the gap between germline ends came to 10 bases. The CDR3 region has the DNA TGTGCCAGCAGCGTAGGGGGTCCAGGGCCCCAGCATTTT. Protein product: CASSVGGPGPQHF.

The V and J genes are TRBV10-3 and TRBJ2-2; 8 bases are shared with TRBD2. Trimming at V came to 4 bases and at J to 7 bases, leaving 14 bases not matched to a gene. The V gene's germline CDR1 is ENHRY and CDR2 SYGVKD. The CDR3 consists of 17 residues. CDR3 DNA: TGTGCCATCAGTGGTGGGGTAGCGGGGACGAATATCGGGGAGCTGTTTTTT. Amino acid sequence: CAISGGVAGTNIGELFF.

Comments on this clone: The same CDR3 arises from other DNA sequences in this sample as well. The rearrangement links TRBV30 to TRBJ1-1; D might be TRBD1 (5 bases). The germline V gene encodes CDR1 GTSNPN and CDR2 SVGIG (reference sequence). The CDR3 runs to 13 residues. Between the trimmed V and J ends, which lost 3 bases and 5 bases, there was a span of 13 bases. The CDR3 DNA is TGTGCCTGGAGCCAAACGGGGGGGACTGAAGCTTTCTTT. This sequence encodes CAWSQTGGTEAFF.